The 30 T cell receptor beta chains presented below share a single source sample, sequenced in a study of T-cell reconstitution after alpha-beta-depleted transplantation in children. This sample's TCRbeta library carried unique molecular identifier barcodes. TCRdb itself ran the PCR reads through MiXCR, one entry per CDR3 protein. Of 330,000 or so distinct CDR3 sequences listed, around a tenth were seen once; the top ten hold less than 8%. The sample was PBMCs, taken before TCRalphabeta/CD19-depleted stem cell transplant. These TCRs come from a boy under two years old with acute myeloid leukemia, due to receive a stem cell transplant.

This clonotype was found a few times. The chain has TRBV19 and TRBJ2-1, with 8 bases fitting TRBD2. The CDR3 is 15 residues long. V lost 10 bases, J lost 0 bases, and 8 bases stayed unmatched. CDR1 is LNHDA and CDR2 is SQIVND in the germline V gene (reference sequence). The CDR3 sequence: CATTGLASSYNEQFF. The CDR3 DNA sequence: TGTGCCACCACAGGACTAGCTAGCTCCTACAATGAGCAGTTCTTC. Based on the CDR3 plus reference TRBV19 and TRBJ2-1, the full variable domain is DGGITQSPKYLFRKEGQNVTLSCEQNLNHDAMYWYRQDPGQGLRLIYYSQIVNDFQKGDIAEGYSVSREKKESFPLTVTSAQKNPTAFYLCATTGLASSYNEQFFGPGTRLTVL.

This clonotype was observed a handful of times. The chain has TRBV15 and TRBJ2-2; D remains ambiguous. CDR1 is LNHNV and CDR2 is YYDKDF in the germline V gene (reference sequence). The CDR3 extends over 13 amino acids. V was clipped by 3 bases and J by 6 bases, with 8 bases between them. CDR3 in DNA: TGTGCCACCAGCAGGTTTGAGGCCGGGGAGCTGTTTTTT. It is translated as CATSRFEAGELFF.

This clonotype was detected ten times or more. The genes are TRBV12-3 or TRBV12-4 and TRBJ1-2; TRBD1 is a possible D gene (5 bases). V was trimmed by 1 base and J by 6 bases, leaving 9 bases between them. This CDR3 comprises 13 residues. The CDR3 is CASSLVRGDGYTF. CDR3 DNA sequence: TGTGCCAGCAGTTTAGTAAGGGGTGATGGCTACACCTTC.

This clonotype was seen repeatedly, ten times or more. The rearrangement joins TRBV5-1 to TRBJ2-7, with D perhaps given as TRBD1 or TRBD2 (6 bases each). Germline loops: CDR1 SGHRS, CDR2 YFSETQ. Trimming removed 0 bases at V and 6 bases at J, with 13 bases between. There are 14 residues in the CDR3. For the CDR3, the DNA is TGCGCCAGCAGCTTGGAGCCGGGGGCTGGCGAGCAGTACTTC. This gives the protein CASSLEPGAGEQYF. Filled out from reference TRBV5-1 and TRBJ2-7, the complete variable domain reads KAGVTQTPRYLIKTRGQQVTLSCSPISGHRSVSWYQQTPGQGLQFLFEYFSETQRNKGNFPGRFSGRQFSNSRSEMNVSTLELGDSALYLCASSLEPGAGEQYFGPGTRLTVT.

In this sample, this clonotype turned up many times. The chain employs TRBV29-1 and TRBJ2-3, with a tentative D call TRBD2 (6 bases). The V gene lost 7 bases and the J gene lost 0 bases, with 11 bases spanning the gap. The length of the CDR3 is 13 residues. Germline CDR1 SQVTM, CDR2 ANQGSEA. For the CDR3, the DNA is TGCAGCGAGGGGACTCTCAGCACAGATACGCAGTATTTT. Its translation: CSEGTLSTDTQYF.

This clonotype was seen more than once but under ten times. The J gene is TRBJ2-7, the V gene TRBV30; TRBD1 agrees at 7 bases. The CDR3 is 16 amino acids. V gave up 1 base and J gave up 0 bases; unmatched junction bases: 9. The germline gives CDR1 GTSNPN, CDR2 SVGIG (reference sequence). The CDR3 spells CAWSASRQGPSYEQYF. The CDR3, as DNA: TGTGCCTGGAGTGCCTCCAGACAGGGACCCTCCTACGAGCAGTACTTC.

V gene TRBV18 combines with J gene TRBJ2-1; D is unclear. The germline CDR1 and CDR2 sequences are KGHSH and LQKENI. V was clipped by 6 bases and J by 7 bases, with 13 bases between them. This CDR3 has 13 amino acids. The CDR3 here is CASSQALGNEQFF. CDR3 DNA sequence: TGTGCCAGCTCGCAAGCGCTTGGGAATGAGCAGTTCTTC.

The sample holds many counts of this clonotype. The chain couples TRBV6-4 to TRBJ2-1; a possible D gene is TRBD2 (6 bases). CDR3 length: 15 amino acids. Looked up from germline, CDR1 is MRHNA and CDR2 is SNTAGT. The germline V and J ends were trimmed by 5 bases and 2 bases, with 13 bases remaining between them. CDR3 region: CASSPIGGTYNEQFF. The CDR3 nucleotides read TGTGCCAGCAGTCCTATAGGCGGGACCTACAATGAGCAGTTCTTC.

This clonotype has just a few counts. The chain recombines TRBV15 with TRBJ2-3, with no clear D. Germline V gene data show CDR1 as LNHNV and CDR2 as YYDKDF (reference sequence). The CDR3 extends over 15 amino acids. Between the trimmed V and J ends, which lost 0 bases and 2 bases, there was a span of 9 bases. The CDR3 is CATSRDWGATDTQYF. The CDR3 DNA reads as TGTGCCACCAGCAGAGATTGGGGTGCCACAGATACGCAGTATTTT.

This clonotype was seen at least ten times. This chain joins TRBV20-1 and TRBJ2-7; 7 bases match TRBD1. The CDR3 consists of 13 residues. CDR1 is DFQATT, CDR2 SNEGSKA, per germline (reference sequence). The ends lost 3 bases at V and 3 bases at J; junction bases unmatched: 5. The CDR3 sequence: CSASPRTGYEQYF. The CDR3 DNA sequence: TGCAGTGCTAGTCCCCGGACAGGCTACGAGCAGTACTTC.

This clonotype was detected many times. The chain uses TRBV3-1 and TRBJ2-4, with TRBD2 matching 16 bases. CDR3 length: 16 amino acids. CDR1 LGHDT and CDR2 YNNKEL come from the germline V gene (reference sequence). V was pared by 3 bases and J by 5 bases, with 1 base of the junction left unmatched. In nucleotides, the CDR3 is TGTGCCAGCAGCCAGGGACTAGCGGGGGGGGAAAACATTCAGTACTTC. This sequence encodes CASSQGLAGGENIQYF. The complete variable domain, with remaining parts taken from reference TRBV3-1 and TRBJ2-4, reads DTAVSQTPKYLVTQMGNDKSIKCEQNLGHDTMYWYKQDSKKFLKIMFSYNNKELIINETVPNRFSPKSPDKAHLNLHINSLELGDSAVYFCASSQGLAGGENIQYFGAGTRLSVL.

The V call is TRBV20-1, the J call TRBJ1-5; 9 nucleotides agree with TRBD1. This CDR3 is 17 amino acids long. The trim removed 3 bases at V and 3 bases at J, leaving 12 bases unmatched. The germline V gene encodes CDR1 DFQATT and CDR2 SNEGSKA (reference sequence). Here the CDR3 reads CSARGSDRGNNNQPQHF. The CDR3 DNA reads as TGCAGTGCTAGGGGGTCGGACAGGGGAAATAACAATCAGCCCCAGCATTTT.

At least ten counts were recorded for this clonotype. V and J are TRBV7-9 and TRBJ1-1; D possibly corresponds to TRBD1 (6 bases). From germline, CDR1 is SEHNR and CDR2 FQNEAQ (reference sequence). The CDR3 has 15 amino acids. Trimming took off 5 bases at V and 2 bases at J, with 15 bases between the two ends. DNA for the CDR3: TGTGCCAGCAGCCCCCCCCCGGACAGAAACACTGAAGCTTTCTTT. It translates to CASSPPPDRNTEAFF.

This clonotype has just a few counts. The chain recombines TRBV6-5 with TRBJ2-7; 9 bases map to TRBD1. V dropped 2 bases and J dropped 6; count of bases not matched to a gene: 14. This CDR3 has 17 amino acids. Germline CDR1 and CDR2: MNHEY and SVGAGI. The CDR3 spells CASSYGMSGTGRFEQYF. The DNA for the CDR3 is TGTGCCAGCAGTTACGGGATGTCCGGGACAGGGAGATTCGAGCAGTACTTC.

For this clonotype: Since a much larger clone is just one base distant, this may be a read error. The chain has TRBV28 and TRBJ2-5; D is ambiguous. Germline assignment: CDR1 MDHEN and CDR2 SYDVKM. The CDR3 extends over 15 amino acids. CDR3 nucleotide sequence: TGTGCCAGCAGTCCACTTAATAGGCTAAAGGAGACCCAGTGCTTC. Protein: CASSPLNRLKETQCF.

This clonotype was counted at least ten times. The rearrangement joins TRBV7-9 to TRBJ1-2, with D unclear. CDR1 is SEHNR, CDR2 FQNEAQ, per germline (reference sequence). Trimming removed 2 bases at V and 5 bases at J, with 6 bases between. This CDR3 has 12 amino acids. CDR3 residues: CASSLLSYGYTF. The CDR3, as DNA: TGTGCCAGCAGCTTACTTTCTTATGGCTACACCTTC.

This sequence joins TRBV9 and TRBJ2-2, with D possibly matching TRBD2 (5 bases). CDR1 is SGDLS, CDR2 YYNGEE, per germline. With 0 bases removed from V and 2 bases from J, the gap between germline ends came to 8 bases. The CDR3 is made up of 15 amino acids. CDR3 protein: CASSVGTLNTGELFF. DNA for the CDR3: TGTGCCAGCAGCGTAGGGACTCTAAACACCGGGGAGCTGTTTTTT.

The V gene is TRBV7-8, the J gene TRBJ2-1, with 14 nucleotides matching TRBD2. The CDR3 covers 18 residues. V dropped 2 bases and J dropped 2; count of bases not matched to a gene: 5. The germline CDR1 and CDR2 sequences are SGHVS and FQNEAQ. The CDR3 DNA follows: TGTGCCAGCAGCTTACGGACTAGCGGGAGGTCAACCTACAATGAGCAGTTCTTC. This encodes CASSLRTSGRSTYNEQFF.

The V gene is TRBV4-3, the J gene TRBJ2-3; D uncertain. Germline CDR1 reads LGHNA; CDR2 reads YSLEER. V was trimmed by 0 bases and J by 2 bases, leaving 12 bases between them. This CDR3 contains 16 residues. The CDR3 sequence: CASSQDQAPATDTQYF. The CDR3 DNA reads TGCGCCAGCAGCCAAGATCAGGCCCCGGCCACAGATACGCAGTATTTT.

This clonotype was recorded many times. The gene calls are TRBV7-2 and TRBJ2-5; 7 nucleotides line up with TRBD2. The ends lost 4 bases at V and 2 bases at J; junction bases unmatched: 7. This CDR3 region has 15 residues. Germline CDR1 is SGHTA and CDR2 is FQGNSA. CDR3 sequence reads: CASSSYGLDQETQYF. DNA of the CDR3: TGTGCCAGCAGCTCCTATGGACTAGATCAAGAGACCCAGTACTTC.

This clonotype was observed at least ten times. The chain carries TRBV2 and TRBJ1-5; D is unresolved. CDR3 length: 15 residues. CDR1 SNHLY and CDR2 FYNNEI come from the germline V gene. The germline V and J ends were trimmed by 3 bases and 6 bases, with 15 bases remaining between them. The CDR3 bases are TGTGCCAGCAGTGACCGACCTGGAGCACGTCAGCCCCAGCATTTT. Translation: CASSDRPGARQPQHF.

This chain uses TRBV12-3 or TRBV12-4 with TRBJ2-2; no reliable D call. The CDR3 runs 16 residues. The V gene lost 5 bases and the J gene lost 0 bases, with 13 bases spanning the gap. CDR3 region: CASSPLAGSNTGELFF. CDR3 DNA sequence: TGTGCCAGCAGTCCCCTCGCAGGCTCGAACACCGGGGAGCTGTTTTTT.

In this sample, this clonotype turned up many times. A single base separates this from a much larger clone, so it may be a read error. CDR3 sequence (DNA): TGTGCCAGCAGCTTAGCTTCGGAGGGAGTGGCCTACGAGCAGTACTTC. Translating it yields CASSLASEGVAYEQYF. This chain links TRBV7-8 with TRBJ2-7; D might be TRBD2 (6 bases). CDR1 is SGHVS, CDR2 FQNEAQ, per germline. This CDR3 is 16 amino acids long. With 0 bases removed from V and 2 bases from J, the gap between germline ends came to 14 bases.

In this sample, this clonotype turned up many times. The genes are TRBV7-9 and TRBJ2-5, with D possibly TRBD2 on 6 matching bases. V was shortened by 1 base and J by 2 bases, with 17 bases between the two germline ends. Germline CDR1 reads SEHNR; CDR2 reads FQNEAQ (reference sequence). The CDR3 is made up of 17 amino acids. This chain's CDR3 is CASSLGPETRRQETQYF. In nucleotides, the CDR3 is TGTGCCAGCAGCTTAGGTCCCGAGACTAGGCGTCAAGAGACCCAGTACTTC.

This clonotype was found many times. The chain recombines TRBV5-1 with TRBJ1-2; maybe TRBD1 (5 bases). The V gene lost 4 bases and the J gene lost 4 bases, with 17 bases spanning the gap. This CDR3 has 15 residues. The germline CDR1 and CDR2 sequences are SGHRS and YFSETQ. CDR3 in DNA: TGCGCCAGCAGCCACGGGTGGGGGATCTCCTATGGCTACACCTTC. Protein sequence: CASSHGWGISYGYTF.

This clonotype showed up many times. The V gene is TRBV2, the J gene TRBJ1-1, with 7 bases that match TRBD1. This CDR3 comprises 17 residues. Germline V lookup: CDR1 SNHLY, CDR2 FYNNEI. V dropped 5 bases and J dropped 5; count of bases not matched to a gene: 17. CDR3 nucleotides: TGTGCCAGCAGTTTCTCCTACGAACAGGGGACTAGGACTGAAGCTTTCTTT. Amino acid sequence: CASSFSYEQGTRTEAFF. Full variable domain (outside the CDR3, taken from reference TRBV2 and TRBJ1-1): EPEVTQTPSHQVTQMGQEVILRCVPISNHLYFYWYRQILGQKVEFLVSFYNNEISEKSEIFDDQFSVERPDGSNFTLKIRSTKLEDSAMYFCASSFSYEQGTRTEAFFGQGTRLTVV.

Many counts were recorded for this clonotype. This chain uses TRBV24-1 with TRBJ2-5, with 12 bases matching TRBD1. The CDR3 runs 15 residues. After removal of 3 bases from V and 5 bases from J, the junction contained 3 bases not matched to a gene. CDR1 and CDR2 from the germline V gene are KGHDR and SFDVKD. The CDR3 protein is CATSDPGQGAETQYF. DNA of the CDR3: TGTGCCACCAGTGATCCGGGACAGGGGGCCGAGACCCAGTACTTC.

In this sample, this clonotype turned up many times. The chain has TRBV18 and TRBJ1-6; the D is unclear. The germline V gene encodes CDR1 KGHSH and CDR2 LQKENI. Trimming stripped 3 bases from V and 7 bases from J, with 7 bases between. The CDR3 spans 13 residues. CDR3 in DNA: TGTGCCAGCTCACCCGGACGGAATTCACCCCTCCACTTT. Translation gives CASSPGRNSPLHF.

There are a few counts of this clonotype. The chain uses TRBV12-3 or TRBV12-4 and TRBJ2-3; 12 bases agree with TRBD1. J lost 7 bases, V lost 0 bases, and 5 bases had no gene match. This CDR3 has 16 amino acids. Here the CDR3 DNA reads TGTGCCAGCAGTTTAGCCGGGACAGGGGGCCGACATACGCAGTATTTT. Translating it yields CASSLAGTGGRHTQYF.

In this sample, this clonotype turned up many times. The gene calls are TRBV24-1 and TRBJ2-3; 13 positions match TRBD2. Trimming took 3 bases from V and 6 from J; bases not matched to a gene: 5. Germline CDR1 KGHDR, CDR2 SFDVKD. This CDR3 is 16 amino acids long. The DNA of the CDR3 is TGTGCCACCAGTGATCGGACTAGCGGGAGTGCCGATACGCAGTATTTT. Translation gives CATSDRTSGSADTQYF.